These 22 T cell receptor beta chains came from one sample sequenced in a study of Graves' ophthalmopathy and Graves' hyperthyroidism. Transcripts of RNA were the source for amplifying TCR beta CDR3 regions. HTBI primers were employed in first-round RT-PCR, then a second-round multiplex PCR followed. TCRdb re-called the multiplex PCR reads with MiXCR, one entry per CDR3 protein. Here the sample spans about 480,000 distinct CDR3 sequences, approximately 15% being singletons. Sequenced input: blood. These receptors were taken from a woman in her twenties or thirties with Graves' ophthalmopathy.

This clonotype was recorded many times. V usage is TRBV2 and J usage is TRBJ1-1; no clear D. The germline V gene has CDR1 SNHLY and CDR2 FYNNEI. Trimming cost V 8 bases and J 5 bases, with 9 bases left between them. This CDR3 has 11 amino acids. Written as DNA, the CDR3 is TGTGCCAGCGGTCTAACGACTGAAGCTTTCTTT. This translates into CASGLTTEAFF.

The gene calls are TRBV24-1 and TRBJ2-7; possibly TRBD1 for D (7 bases). V was cut by 5 bases and J by 8 bases, with 15 bases left in between. Germline V CDR1 and CDR2: KGHDR, SFDVKD. The CDR3 is 13 residues long. CDR3 bases: TGTGCCACCAGTGGTTCCAGGGGGGAAAAGCAGTACTTC. This encodes CATSGSRGEKQYF.

This clonotype was seen at least ten times. J is TRBJ1-5 and V is TRBV19; D perhaps matches TRBD1 (5 bases). Trimming took off 3 bases at V and 5 bases at J, with 8 bases between the two ends. The germline V gene encodes CDR1 LNHDA and CDR2 SQIVND (reference sequence). The CDR3 runs 13 residues. The CDR3: CASSITGHQPQHF. The CDR3 bases are TGTGCCAGTAGTATCACAGGTCATCAGCCCCAGCATTTT.

This clonotype was detected only a few times. The J gene is TRBJ2-3, the V gene TRBV11-1, with D perhaps TRBD1 (6 bases). V lost 5 bases and J 2 bases, leaving 14 bases between the germline ends. This CDR3 comprises 15 residues. In germline, CDR1 is SGHAT, CDR2 FQDESV (reference sequence). The CDR3 bases are TGTGCCAGCAGCCTGAACGGACAGAACACAGATACGCAGTATTTT. This gives the protein CASSLNGQNTDTQYF. Combining the CDR3 with reference TRBV11-1 and TRBJ2-3 gives the whole variable domain EAEVAQSPRYKITEKSQAVAFWCDPISGHATLYWYRQILGQGPELLVQFQDESVVDDSQLPKDRFSAERLKGVDSTLKIQPAELGDSAMYLCASSLNGQNTDTQYFGPGTRLTVL.

Comment on this clonotype: Mismatch with germline at one junction end may stem from a read error. The chain recombines TRBV12-3 or TRBV12-4 with TRBJ1-1; D is perhaps TRBD1 (5 bases). The length of the CDR3 is 15 residues. The CDR3 bases are TGTGCCAGCATCCTTACCTTCGGGGGTTCCACTGGAGCTTTCTTT. This sequence encodes CASILTFGGSTGAFF.

This clonotype was recorded many times. This clone may be a read error of a much larger clone one base away. J is TRBJ1-1 and V is TRBV6-5; no clear D. The CDR3 length is 12 residues. Germline CDR1 and CDR2: MNHEY and SVGAGI. CDR3 protein: CAISYPGDEAFF. The DNA for the CDR3 is TGTGCCATCAGTTATCCCGGGGATGAAGCTTTCTTT.

This chain links TRBV6-4 with TRBJ1-2, with D tentatively TRBD1 (5 bases). This CDR3 has 16 residues. Germline V gene lookup returns CDR1 MRHNA and CDR2 SNTAGT. Trimming took 5 bases from V and 6 from J, leaving 22 bases between them. The DNA for the CDR3 is TGTGCCAGCAGTACCCGGGACCGCAGGTCTCCCGATGGCTACACCTTC. Translation gives CASSTRDRRSPDGYTF.

This clonotype was observed many times. The chain is built from TRBV27 and TRBJ1-1, with D uncertain. The length of the CDR3 is 11 residues. The V end lost 3 bases, the J end lost 10 bases, and 9 bases lay between the germline ends. The germline gives CDR1 MNHEY, CDR2 SMNVEV (reference sequence). The CDR3 nucleotides read TGTGCCAGCAGTTTCAAGGGCTCAGCTTTCTTT. Protein product: CASSFKGSAFF.

In the case of this clonotype: A much larger clone differs by one base, so this may be a read error. The chain carries TRBV3-1 and TRBJ1-5, with TRBD1 as a possible D gene (6 bases). Germline V gene lookup returns CDR1 LGHDT and CDR2 YNNKEL (reference sequence). This CDR3 spans 13 amino acids. V lost 4 bases and J lost 5, with 9 bases in between. CDR3 region: CASSRGGHQPQHF. The CDR3 DNA is TGTGCCAGCAGCCGGGGGGGGCATCAGCCCCAGCATTTT. The full variable domain, in which reference TRBV3-1 and TRBJ1-5 provide the parts outside the CDR3, is DTAVSQTPKYLVTQMGNDKSIKCEQNLGHDTMYWYKQDSKKFLKIMFSYNNKELIINETVPNRFSPKSPDKAHLNLHINSLELGDSAVYFCASSRGGHQPQHFGDGTRLSIL.

Ten or more counts support this clonotype. This chain uses TRBV6-2 or TRBV6-3 with TRBJ1-6; no firm D call. CDR1 MNHEY and CDR2 SVGEGT come from the germline V gene. The CDR3 loop spans 13 amino acids. Trimming shortened V by 7 bases and J by 5 bases, and 9 bases separated the two germline ends. In DNA form, the CDR3 reads TGTGCCAGCAACCGGGGTCATAATTCACCCCTCCACTTT. It yields the protein CASNRGHNSPLHF.

This clonotype occurred a few times. The CDR3 bases are TGTGCCAGCAGCTTAGTTAGGGCTAGCGGGAGGTACGAGCAGTACTTC. It translates to CASSLVRASGRYEQYF. The V gene is TRBV11-3, the J gene TRBJ2-7, with 11 bases that match TRBD2. V lost 1 base to trimming and J lost 4 bases; unmatched junction nucleotides: 6. CDR3 length: 16 residues. In germline, CDR1 is SGHNT, CDR2 YENEEA.

Ten or more counts support this clonotype. The CDR3 DNA sequence: TGTGCCAGCCAGATGGCAGGATCCTACGAGCAGTACTTC. It encodes CASQMAGSYEQYF. The chain combines TRBV27 with TRBJ2-7, with D unresolved. Germline V lookup: CDR1 MNHEY, CDR2 SMNVEV (reference sequence). Trimming pared 8 bases from V and 1 base from J, leaving 12 bases between. There are 13 residues in the CDR3.

This clonotype was recorded at least ten times. The chain is built from TRBV12-3 or TRBV12-4 and TRBJ1-2; TRBD1 is a possible D gene (6 bases). CDR3 length: 14 amino acids. V lost 4 bases to trimming and J lost 7 bases, with 16 bases between them. The CDR3, as DNA: TGTGCCAGCAGTTCGGGGAGGGGGTTGGGTGGCTACACCTTC. The encoded protein is CASSSGRGLGGYTF.

This chain connects TRBV29-1 to TRBJ2-3; 9 bases line up with TRBD2. V lost 5 bases, J lost 7 bases, and 13 bases stayed unmatched. The CDR3 contains 15 residues. The V gene's germline CDR1 is SQVTM and CDR2 ANQGSEA. The CDR3 loop is CSVPTPGLADNTQYF. CDR3 sequence (DNA): TGCAGCGTTCCTACCCCGGGACTAGCAGATAATACGCAGTATTTT.

This clonotype was seen at least ten times. The chain carries TRBV19 and TRBJ1-5; no clear D. Germline loops: CDR1 LNHDA, CDR2 SQIVND (reference sequence). CDR3 size: 16 residues. The V and J ends lost 5 bases and 7 bases respectively, with 21 bases between them. Here the CDR3 reads CASSVQVGGQGQPQHF. CDR3 coding DNA: TGTGCCAGTAGTGTCCAGGTGGGTGGTCAAGGACAGCCCCAGCATTTT.

Ten or more counts support this clonotype. The chain employs TRBV6-2 or TRBV6-3 and TRBJ2-7; 8 positions agree with TRBD2. The trim removed 5 bases at V and 7 bases at J, leaving 10 bases unmatched. Germline CDR1 and CDR2: MNHEY and SVGEGT. The CDR3 loop spans 14 amino acids. The DNA for the CDR3 is TGTGCCAGCAGTCGCAGCGGGAGTGAGGGAGAGCAGTACTTC. Its protein product is CASSRSGSEGEQYF.

This clonotype was observed at least ten times. The chain uses TRBV6-1 and TRBJ2-5, with TRBD2 matching 14 bases. The CDR3 runs 17 residues. Germline V lookup: CDR1 MNHNS, CDR2 SASEGT. The V segment lost 4 bases and the J segment 2 bases; nucleotides outside the gene matches: 6. The CDR3 coding sequence is TGTGCCAGCAGTGGTAGACTAGCGGGGGGGTTACAAGAGACCCAGTACTTC. This gives the protein CASSGRLAGGLQETQYF.

This clonotype was counted ten times or more. The chain joins TRBV6-5 to TRBJ1-1; D call uncertain. CDR3 length: 15 amino acids. Trimming removed 0 bases from V and 1 base from J, with 9 bases in between. Germline V gene lookup returns CDR1 MNHEY and CDR2 SVGAGI. The CDR3: CASSYSPVQNTEAFF. The CDR3 bases are TGTGCCAGCAGTTACTCGCCAGTACAGAACACTGAAGCTTTCTTT.

This clonotype was seen more than once but under ten times. J is TRBJ2-5 and V is TRBV11-2, with a weak D call TRBD1 (5 bases). Germline V gene lookup returns CDR1 SGHAT and CDR2 FQNNGV. V gave up 3 bases and J gave up 4 bases, with 15 bases separating them. The CDR3 runs to 15 residues. CDR3: CASSLANRLLETQYF. CDR3 DNA: TGTGCCAGCAGCTTGGCTAACAGGCTTTTAGAGACCCAGTACTTC.

This clonotype was seen repeatedly, ten times or more. This chain links TRBV5-1 with TRBJ1-6; D is unclear. V was cut by 1 base and J by 8 bases, with 10 bases left in between. This CDR3 region has 14 residues. The germline CDR1 and CDR2 sequences are SGHRS and YFSETQ. The CDR3 region is CASSLQFMDSPLHF. DNA for the CDR3: TGCGCCAGCAGCTTGCAGTTTATGGATTCACCCCTCCACTTT. The variable domain in full, with the rest retrieved from reference TRBV5-1 and TRBJ1-6, is KAGVTQTPRYLIKTRGQQVTLSCSPISGHRSVSWYQQTPGQGLQFLFEYFSETQRNKGNFPGRFSGRQFSNSRSEMNVSTLELGDSALYLCASSLQFMDSPLHFGNGTRLTVT.

This clonotype was counted only a few times. CDR3 sequence: CASSAIPGVVPGNTIYF. The CDR3 coding sequence is TGTGCCAGCAGCGCAATCCCAGGGGTTGTCCCTGGAAACACCATATATTTT. The gene calls are TRBV9 and TRBJ1-3, with a tentative D call TRBD1 (6 bases). The germline gives CDR1 SGDLS, CDR2 YYNGEE. The CDR3 is 17 amino acids. Trimming left V 3 bases short and J 2 bases short, with 18 bases between.

This clonotype came up many times. J is TRBJ2-7 and V is TRBV28; no definite D call. Trimming pared 5 bases from V and 5 bases from J, leaving 16 bases between. Germline lookup yields CDR1 MDHEN and CDR2 SYDVKM. The length of the CDR3 is 14 residues. CDR3 coding DNA: TGTGCCAGCAGTCCACCGCGGACCCGGAACGAGCAGTACTTC. Amino acid sequence: CASSPPRTRNEQYF.